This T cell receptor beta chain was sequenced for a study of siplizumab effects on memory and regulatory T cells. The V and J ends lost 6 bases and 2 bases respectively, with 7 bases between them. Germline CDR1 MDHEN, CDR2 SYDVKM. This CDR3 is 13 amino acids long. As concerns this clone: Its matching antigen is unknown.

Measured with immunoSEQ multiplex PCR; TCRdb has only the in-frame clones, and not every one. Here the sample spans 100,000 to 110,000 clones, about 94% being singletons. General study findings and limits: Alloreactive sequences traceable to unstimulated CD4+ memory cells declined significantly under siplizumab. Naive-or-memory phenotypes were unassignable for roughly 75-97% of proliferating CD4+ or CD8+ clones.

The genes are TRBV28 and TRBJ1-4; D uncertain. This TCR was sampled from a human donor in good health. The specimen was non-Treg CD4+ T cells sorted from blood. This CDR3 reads CASRIPTNEKLFF. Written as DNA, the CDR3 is TGTGCCAGCAGAATTCCCACTAATGAAAAACTGTTTTTT.